The rows below give T cell receptor beta chains drawn from one sample of a study of T cell responses to AZD1222 COVID-19 vaccine. TCRdb's table, derived via immunoSEQ multiplex PCR, lists solely in-frame clones and lacks some. The sample holds fewer than 200,000 clones, roughly 92% seen once. Sequenced material: peripheral blood, taken on day 0 of AZD1222 vaccination. These receptors were obtained from an adult in good health. Both conserved end residues are part of each CDR3. Fields, in order: clone size, D gene, V gene, CDR3 protein. A D gene is named only where the DNA matches it firmly. Clone size, where shown, is once, few, many, or a class for clones that have expanded.

clone_size: once; d_call: NA; v_call: TRBV24-1; cdr3_aa: CATSDLDSNQPQHF
clone_size: NA; d_call: NA; v_call: TRBV24-1; cdr3_aa: CATSENTGELFF
clone_size: NA; d_call: NA; v_call: TRBV7-9; cdr3_aa: CASSLVQGETQYF
clone_size: NA; d_call: NA; v_call: TRBV30; cdr3_aa: CAWSGQANTEAFF
clone_size: NA; d_call: NA; v_call: TRBV6-5; cdr3_aa: CASSTTPWTEAFF
clone_size: NA; d_call: TRBD1; v_call: TRBV7-9; cdr3_aa: CASSLETGRNEKLFF
clone_size: once; d_call: NA; v_call: TRBV7-9; cdr3_aa: CASSLGRVPGAGELFF
clone_size: NA; d_call: NA; v_call: TRBV19; cdr3_aa: CASSTRVQGNTEAFF
clone_size: NA; d_call: NA; v_call: TRBV9; cdr3_aa: CASSPRGVGLGTDTQYF
clone_size: once; d_call: NA; v_call: TRBV12-3/TRBV12-4; cdr3_aa: CASSFTENYTF
clone_size: NA; d_call: NA; v_call: TRBV7-2; cdr3_aa: CASSYSLNTEAFF
clone_size: NA; d_call: NA; v_call: TRBV19; cdr3_aa: CASLVLGVESPNTGELFF
clone_size: few; d_call: TRBD2; v_call: TRBV2; cdr3_aa: CASQYPSGVTYEQYF
clone_size: once; d_call: TRBD2; v_call: TRBV5-4; cdr3_aa: CASSRTSENTGELFF
clone_size: NA; d_call: TRBD2; v_call: TRBV5-1; cdr3_aa: CASRDLAGGDSYEQYF
clone_size: NA; d_call: NA; v_call: TRBV5-1; cdr3_aa: CASSPGLAPPEAFF
clone_size: NA; d_call: NA; v_call: TRBV30; cdr3_aa: CASTVRDTYGYTF
clone_size: NA; d_call: NA; v_call: TRBV3-1/TRBV3-2; cdr3_aa: CASSHGTEAFF
clone_size: NA; d_call: NA; v_call: TRBV12-3/TRBV12-4; cdr3_aa: CASSPLWTREQYF
clone_size: once; d_call: NA; v_call: TRBV5-1; cdr3_aa: CASSLESNTEAFF
clone_size: NA; d_call: NA; v_call: TRBV4-1; cdr3_aa: CASSPVVGGTEAFF
clone_size: NA; d_call: NA; v_call: TRBV4-2; cdr3_aa: CASSQEGLLNEQFF
clone_size: NA; d_call: NA; v_call: TRBV7-9; cdr3_aa: CASSLSDKQPQHF
clone_size: NA; d_call: TRBD1; v_call: TRBV10-1; cdr3_aa: CASGLPGQDIQYF
clone_size: NA; d_call: NA; v_call: TRBV6-5; cdr3_aa: CASSYGGVSYGYTF
clone_size: NA; d_call: NA; v_call: TRBV25-1; cdr3_aa: CASSVSLQETQYF